This T cell receptor beta chain was recorded in a study of T cells after yellow fever vaccination. Findings and limits, study-wide: Repertoires sorted by FACS could include abundant clonotypes that are contaminants from the bulk population. The study re-detected most primary-vaccination clones after the booster (about 95% CD4, 88% CD8).

Germline CDR1 reads SNHLY; CDR2 reads FYNNEI. This CDR3 comprises 15 residues. With 4 bases removed from V and 4 bases from J, the gap between germline ends came to 16 bases. About this clonotype itself: Its matching antigen is unknown.

Template switching with 5'RACE generated the TCR cDNA and added a universal primer site and UMIs. TCRdb reprocessed the 5' RACE reads via MiXCR and lists one record per CDR3 protein. The sample carries roughly 310,000 distinct CDR3 sequences, 8.7% recorded once. This chain links TRBV2 with TRBJ1-1; D is unresolved. The material sequenced was PBMCs, taken on the day of the first yellow fever vaccination. The TCR was taken from a man between 18 and 35 years old who received the YFV17D yellow fever vaccine. The CDR3 DNA reads as TGTGCCAGCAGTGGACACCGGATGGGTAGCACTGAAGCTTTCTTT. The encoded protein is CASSGHRMGSTEAFF.